This T cell receptor (beta chain) is from a study of cytomegalovirus exposure and HLA in healthy donors. This clone has a handful of counts. The antigen remains unidentified. 13 Jbeta primers and 60 Vbeta primers were used for the PCR. The repertoire was sequenced with immunoSEQ multiplex PCR; TCRdb's copy has only in-frame clones and lacks some. The data show about 180,000 clones, roughly 78% seen once. The CDR3 totals 15 residues. The germline V gene has CDR1 MGHRA and CDR2 YSYEKL. V was pared by 4 bases and J by 0 bases, with 12 bases between. Study observations and caveats: Researchers catalogued about 160 TCR beta chains as cytomegalovirus-associated. When analyzed later, a missense DCLRE1C variant was found to be linked to TCR beta V- and J-gene trimming. Later, TCR association rates were found to vary by HLA locus, highest for DRB1 and lowest for HLA-C.

The chain couples TRBV4-1 to TRBJ1-1; D possibly corresponds to TRBD1 (6 bases). The sequencing sample was made of PBMCs. This sequence originates from a middle-aged woman in good health and CMV-seronegative. The CDR3 DNA is TGCGCCAGCAGCCCCCTACAGGGCATGAACACTGAAGCTTTCTTT. As protein: CASSPLQGMNTEAFF.